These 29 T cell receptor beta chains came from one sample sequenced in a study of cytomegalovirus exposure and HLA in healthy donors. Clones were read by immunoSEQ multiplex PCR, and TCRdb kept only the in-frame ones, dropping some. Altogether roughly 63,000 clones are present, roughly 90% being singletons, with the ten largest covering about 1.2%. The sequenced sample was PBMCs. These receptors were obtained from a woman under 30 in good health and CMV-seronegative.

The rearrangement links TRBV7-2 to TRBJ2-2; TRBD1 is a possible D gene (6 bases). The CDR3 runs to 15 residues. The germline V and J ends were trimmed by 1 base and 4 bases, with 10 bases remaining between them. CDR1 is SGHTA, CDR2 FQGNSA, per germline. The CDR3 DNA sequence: TGTGCCAGCAGCTTAGAGGGGGATGGCACCGGGGAGCTGTTTTTT. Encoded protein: CASSLEGDGTGELFF.

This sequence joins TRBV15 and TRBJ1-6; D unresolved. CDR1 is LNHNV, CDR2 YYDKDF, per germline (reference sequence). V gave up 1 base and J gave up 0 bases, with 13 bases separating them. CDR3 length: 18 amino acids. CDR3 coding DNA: TGTGCCACCAGCAGAGTAAGCGGTATGAGCTCCTATAATTCACCCCTCCACTTT. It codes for CATSRVSGMSSYNSPLHF.

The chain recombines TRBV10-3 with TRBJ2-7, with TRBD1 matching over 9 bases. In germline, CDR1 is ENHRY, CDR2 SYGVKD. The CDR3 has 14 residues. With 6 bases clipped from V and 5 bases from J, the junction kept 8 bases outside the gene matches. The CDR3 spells CAIRNRDRVHEQYF. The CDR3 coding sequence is TGTGCCATCAGAAACCGGGACAGGGTCCACGAGCAGTACTTC.

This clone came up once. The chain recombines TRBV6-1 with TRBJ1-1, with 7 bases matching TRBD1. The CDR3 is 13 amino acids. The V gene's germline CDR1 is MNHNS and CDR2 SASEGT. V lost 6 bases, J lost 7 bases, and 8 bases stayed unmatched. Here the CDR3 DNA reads TGTGCCAGCAGCACCGGGACAGCACTTGAAGCTTTCTTT. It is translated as CASSTGTALEAFF.

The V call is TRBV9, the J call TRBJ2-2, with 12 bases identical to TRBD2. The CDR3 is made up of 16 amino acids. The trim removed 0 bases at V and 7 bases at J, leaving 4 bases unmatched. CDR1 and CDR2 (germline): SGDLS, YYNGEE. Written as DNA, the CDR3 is TGTGCCAGCAGCGTAGGTGGGACTAGCGGGTTCGGGGAGCTGTTTTTT. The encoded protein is CASSVGGTSGFGELFF.

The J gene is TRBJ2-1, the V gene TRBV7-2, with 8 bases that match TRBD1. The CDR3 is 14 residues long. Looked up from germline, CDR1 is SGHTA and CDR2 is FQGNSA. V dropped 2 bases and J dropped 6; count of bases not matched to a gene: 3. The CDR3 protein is CASSLRQGPNEQFF. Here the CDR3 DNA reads TGTGCCAGCAGCTTAAGACAGGGGCCCAATGAGCAGTTCTTC.

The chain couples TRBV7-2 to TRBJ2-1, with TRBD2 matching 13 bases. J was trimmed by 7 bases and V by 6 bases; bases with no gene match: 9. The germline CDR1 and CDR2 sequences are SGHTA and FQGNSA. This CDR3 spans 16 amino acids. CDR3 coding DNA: TGTGCCAGCAGTTGGACTAGCGGGAGATCGGGAAATGAGCAGTTCTTC. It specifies CASSWTSGRSGNEQFF.

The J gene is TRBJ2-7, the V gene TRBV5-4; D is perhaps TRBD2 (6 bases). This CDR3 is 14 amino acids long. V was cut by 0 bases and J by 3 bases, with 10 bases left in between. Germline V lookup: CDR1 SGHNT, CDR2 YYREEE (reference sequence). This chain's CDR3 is CASSLDGTDYEQYF. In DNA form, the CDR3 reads TGTGCCAGCAGCTTGGACGGGACTGACTACGAGCAGTACTTC.

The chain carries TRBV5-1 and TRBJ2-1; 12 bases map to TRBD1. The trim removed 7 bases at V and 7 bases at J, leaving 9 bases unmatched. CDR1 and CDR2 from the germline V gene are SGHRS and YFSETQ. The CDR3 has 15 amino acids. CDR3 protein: CASGPGQGAWNEQFF. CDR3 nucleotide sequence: TGCGCCAGCGGACCGGGACAGGGGGCATGGAATGAGCAGTTCTTC.

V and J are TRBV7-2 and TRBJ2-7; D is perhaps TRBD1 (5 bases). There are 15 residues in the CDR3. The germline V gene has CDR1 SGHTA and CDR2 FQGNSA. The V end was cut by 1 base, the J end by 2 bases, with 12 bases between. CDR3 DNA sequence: TGTGCCAGCAGCTTAGAGGTGGGGCAGACCTACGAGCAGTACTTC. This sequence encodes CASSLEVGQTYEQYF.

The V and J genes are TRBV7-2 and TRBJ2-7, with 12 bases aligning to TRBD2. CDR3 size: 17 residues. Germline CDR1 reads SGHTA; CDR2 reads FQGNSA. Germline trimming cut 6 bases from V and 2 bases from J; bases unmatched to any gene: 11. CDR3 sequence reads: CASRSLAGGSFTYEQYF. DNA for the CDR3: TGTGCCAGCAGGTCACTAGCGGGAGGATCCTTCACCTACGAGCAGTACTTC.

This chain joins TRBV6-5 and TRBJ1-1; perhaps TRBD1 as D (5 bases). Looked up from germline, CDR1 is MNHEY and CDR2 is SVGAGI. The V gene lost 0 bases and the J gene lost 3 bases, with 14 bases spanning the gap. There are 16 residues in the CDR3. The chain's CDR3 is CASSYSTAGPHTEAFF. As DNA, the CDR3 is TGTGCCAGCAGTTACTCGACCGCGGGGCCGCACACTGAAGCTTTCTTT.

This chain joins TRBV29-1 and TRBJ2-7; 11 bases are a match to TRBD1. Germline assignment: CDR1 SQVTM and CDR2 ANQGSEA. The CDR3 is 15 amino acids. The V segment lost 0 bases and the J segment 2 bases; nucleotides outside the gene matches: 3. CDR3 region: CSVEDRDRGTYEQYF. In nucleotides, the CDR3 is TGCAGCGTTGAAGACCGGGACAGGGGGACCTACGAGCAGTACTTC.

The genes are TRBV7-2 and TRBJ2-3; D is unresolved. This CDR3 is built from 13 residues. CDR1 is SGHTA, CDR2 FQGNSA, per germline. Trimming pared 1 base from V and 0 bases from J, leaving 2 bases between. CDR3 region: CASSLVSTDTQYF. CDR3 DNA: TGTGCCAGCAGCTTAGTAAGCACAGATACGCAGTATTTT.

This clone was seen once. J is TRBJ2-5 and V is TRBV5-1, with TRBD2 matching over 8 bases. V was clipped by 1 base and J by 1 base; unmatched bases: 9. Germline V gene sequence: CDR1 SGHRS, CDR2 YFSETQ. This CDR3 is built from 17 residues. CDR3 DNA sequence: TGCGCCAGCAGCTTGTCTCTAGCGGGCGTCCTCCAAGAGACCCAGTACTTC. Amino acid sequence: CASSLSLAGVLQETQYF.

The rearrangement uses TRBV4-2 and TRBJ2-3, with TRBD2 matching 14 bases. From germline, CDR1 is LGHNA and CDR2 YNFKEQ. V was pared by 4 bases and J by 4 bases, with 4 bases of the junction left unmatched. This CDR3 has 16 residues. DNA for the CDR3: TGTGCCAGCAGCCCCGGACTAGCGGGAGGCCCAGATACGCAGTATTTT. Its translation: CASSPGLAGGPDTQYF.

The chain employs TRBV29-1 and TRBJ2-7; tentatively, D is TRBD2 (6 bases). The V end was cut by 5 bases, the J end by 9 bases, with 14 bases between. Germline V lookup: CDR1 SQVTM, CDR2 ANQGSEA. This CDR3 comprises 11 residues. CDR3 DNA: TGCAGCGTTAACCTACTCGGGGGGCAGTACTTC. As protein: CSVNLLGGQYF.

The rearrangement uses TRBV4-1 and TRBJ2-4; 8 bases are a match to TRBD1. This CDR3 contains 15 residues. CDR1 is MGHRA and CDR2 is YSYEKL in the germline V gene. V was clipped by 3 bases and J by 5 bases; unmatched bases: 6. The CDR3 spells CASSHPTGAENIQYF. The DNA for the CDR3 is TGCGCCAGCAGCCACCCGACAGGGGCCGAAAACATTCAGTACTTC.

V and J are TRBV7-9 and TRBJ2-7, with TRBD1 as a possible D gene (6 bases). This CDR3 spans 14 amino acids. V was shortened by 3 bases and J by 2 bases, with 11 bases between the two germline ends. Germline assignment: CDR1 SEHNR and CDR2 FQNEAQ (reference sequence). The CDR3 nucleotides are TGTGCCAGCAGCTTGGCGGACAGTCCCTACGAGCAGTACTTC. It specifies CASSLADSPYEQYF. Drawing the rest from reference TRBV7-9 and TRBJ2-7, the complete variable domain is DTGVSQNPRHKITKRGQNVTFRCDPISEHNRLYWYRQTLGQGPEFLTYFQNEAQLEKSRLLSDRFSAERPKGSFSTLEIQRTEQGDSAMYLCASSLADSPYEQYFGPGTRLTVT.

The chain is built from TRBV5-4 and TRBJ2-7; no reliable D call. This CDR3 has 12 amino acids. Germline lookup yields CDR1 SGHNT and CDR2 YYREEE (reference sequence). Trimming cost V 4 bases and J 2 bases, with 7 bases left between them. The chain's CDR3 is CASSVNPYEQYF. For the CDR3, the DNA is TGTGCCAGCAGCGTTAATCCCTACGAGCAGTACTTC.

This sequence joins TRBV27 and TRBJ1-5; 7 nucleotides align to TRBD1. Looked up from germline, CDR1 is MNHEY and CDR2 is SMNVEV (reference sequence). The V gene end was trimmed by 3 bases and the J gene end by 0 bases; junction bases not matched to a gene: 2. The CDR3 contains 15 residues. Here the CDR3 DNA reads TGTGCCAGCAGTTTTGGGACAGATAGCAATCAGCCCCAGCATTTT. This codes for CASSFGTDSNQPQHF.

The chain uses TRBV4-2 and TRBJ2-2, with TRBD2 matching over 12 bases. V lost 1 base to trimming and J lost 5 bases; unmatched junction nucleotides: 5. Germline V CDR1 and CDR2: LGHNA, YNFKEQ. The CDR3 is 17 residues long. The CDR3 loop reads CASSQGPSGGETGELFF. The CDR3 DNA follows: TGTGCCAGCAGCCAAGGGCCTAGCGGGGGGGAAACCGGGGAGCTGTTTTTT.

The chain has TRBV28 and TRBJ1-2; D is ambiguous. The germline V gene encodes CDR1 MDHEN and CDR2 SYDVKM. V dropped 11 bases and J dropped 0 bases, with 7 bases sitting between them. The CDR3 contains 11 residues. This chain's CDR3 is CAVGANYGYTF. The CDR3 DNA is TGTGCCGTGGGAGCTAACTATGGCTACACCTTC.

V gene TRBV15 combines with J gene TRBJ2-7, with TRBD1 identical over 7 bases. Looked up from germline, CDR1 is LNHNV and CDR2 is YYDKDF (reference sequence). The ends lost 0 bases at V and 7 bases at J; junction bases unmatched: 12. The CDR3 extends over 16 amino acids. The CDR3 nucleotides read TGTGCCACCAGCAGAGATTGGGCAGGGGGTTTTGGGGAGCAGTACTTC. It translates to CATSRDWAGGFGEQYF.

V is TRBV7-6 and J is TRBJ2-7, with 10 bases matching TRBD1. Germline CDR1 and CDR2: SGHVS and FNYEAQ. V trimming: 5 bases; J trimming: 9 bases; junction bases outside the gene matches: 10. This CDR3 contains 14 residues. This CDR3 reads CASSRTPGQGRQYF. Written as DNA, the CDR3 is TGTGCCAGCAGCCGCACACCGGGACAGGGGAGGCAGTACTTC.

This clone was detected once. CDR3 nucleotide sequence: TGTGCCAGCAGTTTATCGCGTAACACTGAAGCTTTCTTT. Translating gives CASSLSRNTEAFF. The chain joins TRBV27 to TRBJ1-1; no reliable D call. Per the germline V gene, CDR1 is MNHEY and CDR2 is SMNVEV (reference sequence). This CDR3 region has 13 residues. V was cut by 0 bases and J by 2 bases, with 4 bases left in between.

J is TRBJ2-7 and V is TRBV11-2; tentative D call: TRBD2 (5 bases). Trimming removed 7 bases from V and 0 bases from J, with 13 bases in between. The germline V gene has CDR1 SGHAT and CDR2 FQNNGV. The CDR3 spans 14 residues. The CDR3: CASTIQRVSYEQYF. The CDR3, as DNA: TGTGCCAGCACCATACAGAGGGTCTCCTACGAGCAGTACTTC.

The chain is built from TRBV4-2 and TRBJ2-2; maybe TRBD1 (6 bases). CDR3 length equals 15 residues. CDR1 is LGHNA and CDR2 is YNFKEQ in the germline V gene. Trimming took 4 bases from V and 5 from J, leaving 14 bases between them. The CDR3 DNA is TGTGCCAGCAGCCGGTTACAGGGAGAAACCGGGGAGCTGTTTTTT. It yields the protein CASSRLQGETGELFF.

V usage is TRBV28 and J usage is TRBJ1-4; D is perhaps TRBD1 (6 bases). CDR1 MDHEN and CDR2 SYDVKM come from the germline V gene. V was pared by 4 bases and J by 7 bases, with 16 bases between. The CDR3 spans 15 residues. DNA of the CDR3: TGTGCCAGCAGTTCATCCGGGACATCGAGTGAAAAACTGTTTTTT. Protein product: CASSSSGTSSEKLFF.